These 21 T cell receptor beta chains originate from one sample sequenced in a study of CD8 T cells in Susac syndrome. After extraction with the RNeasy kit, 0.5 to 1 ug of the RNA was reverse transcribed using random hexamers. TCRdb fed the immunoSEQ multiplex PCR reads into MiXCR, producing one record per CDR3 protein. The repertoire includes 300,000 or so distinct CDR3 sequences, roughly 94% of them detected once, and 0.06% to 0.075% sits in the top ten. Specimen: CD4+ T cells from PBMCs. These receptors all come from a human donor with multiple sclerosis.

The genes are TRBV20-1 and TRBJ2-3; 9 bases fit TRBD2. Per the germline V gene, CDR1 is DFQATT and CDR2 is SNEGSKA (reference sequence). This CDR3 is built from 13 residues. V dropped 4 bases and J dropped 1; count of bases not matched to a gene: 0. The CDR3 coding sequence is TGCAGTGCTACTAGCGGGGGCACAGATACGCAGTATTTT. Amino acid sequence: CSATSGGTDTQYF.

The chain employs TRBV19 and TRBJ1-1; 7 bases fit TRBD1. V shed 2 bases, J shed 5 bases, and the junction held 5 bases outside the gene matches. Germline assignment: CDR1 LNHDA and CDR2 SQIVND (reference sequence). The CDR3 runs 14 residues. The CDR3 sequence is CASSIWGQRTEAFF. The CDR3 nucleotides are TGTGCCAGTAGTATATGGGGACAGCGGACTGAAGCTTTCTTT. Looking up the rest from reference TRBV19 and TRBJ1-1 gives the full variable domain: DGGITQSPKYLFRKEGQNVTLSCEQNLNHDAMYWYRQDPGQGLRLIYYSQIVNDFQKGDIAEGYSVSREKKESFPLTVTSAQKNPTAFYLCASSIWGQRTEAFFGQGTRLTVV.

The chain links TRBV7-3 to TRBJ2-1, with D perhaps matching TRBD2 (6 bases). From germline, CDR1 is SGHTA and CDR2 FQGTGA. V dropped 8 bases and J dropped 13 bases, with 24 bases sitting between them. The length of the CDR3 is 14 residues. The CDR3 bases are TGTGCCAGCTGTTTAGGGGACTCCGACCGGCGTCAGTTCTTC. It encodes CASCLGDSDRRQFF. Complete variable domain (other parts from reference TRBV7-3 and TRBJ2-1): GAGVSQTPSNKVTEKGKYVELRCDPISGHTALYWYRQSLGQGPEFLIYFQGTGAADDSGLPNDRFFAVRPEGSVSTLKIQRTERGDSAVYLCASCLGDSDRRQFFGPGTRLTVL.

This chain links TRBV24-1 with TRBJ1-1, with D uncertain. The CDR3 is made up of 14 amino acids. Germline CDR1 is KGHDR and CDR2 is SFDVKD. V was cut by 9 bases and J by 1 base, with 14 bases left in between. The CDR3 reads CATGTSPPNTEAFF. The CDR3 nucleotides are TGTGCCACCGGAACATCCCCGCCGAACACTGAAGCTTTCTTT.

In the case of this clonotype: One end of the junction does not line up with germline, which may come from a read error. The V and J genes are TRBV30 and TRBJ2-1, with 8 bases aligning to TRBD2. The CDR3 consists of 14 residues. Germline values: CDR1 GTSNPN, CDR2 SVGIG (reference sequence). DNA of the CDR3: TGTGCCCGGAGCAACGGACTAGCAGGCGATGAGCAGTTCTTC. This sequence encodes CARSNGLAGDEQFF.

The chain links TRBV2 to TRBJ2-3; TRBD1 is a possible D gene (7 bases). CDR1 and CDR2 from the germline V gene are SNHLY and FYNNEI. This CDR3 has 15 amino acids. V was pared by 7 bases and J by 2 bases, with 16 bases between. CDR3 residues: CASKGAGTPTDTQYF. The DNA for the CDR3 is TGTGCCAGCAAGGGGGCGGGGACCCCCACAGATACGCAGTATTTT.

The V and J genes are TRBV27 and TRBJ2-1, with 16 bases lining up with TRBD2. The ends lost 2 bases at V and 12 bases at J; junction bases unmatched: 4. This CDR3 comprises 15 residues. CDR1 is MNHEY and CDR2 is SMNVEV in the germline V gene (reference sequence). As DNA, the CDR3 is TGTGCCAGCAGTTTACGGGGACTAGCGGGGGGGCTGCAGTTCTTC. Its translation is CASSLRGLAGGLQFF.

The chain employs TRBV11-2 and TRBJ2-2; D is possibly TRBD1 (5 bases). The CDR3 consists of 14 residues. CDR1 and CDR2 from the germline V gene are SGHAT and FQNNGV. V shed 6 bases and J shed 5 bases, with 13 bases lying between them. CDR3 DNA: TGTGCCAGCAGGACAGTTTTCAGAACCGGGGAGCTGTTTTTT. This encodes CASRTVFRTGELFF. The full variable domain, in which reference TRBV11-2 and TRBJ2-2 provide the parts outside the CDR3, is EAGVAQSPRYKIIEKRQSVAFWCNPISGHATLYWYQQILGQGPKLLIQFQNNGVVDDSQLPKDRFSAERLKGVDSTLKIQPAKLEDSAVYLCASRTVFRTGELFFGEGSRLTVL.

The V call is TRBV30, the J call TRBJ1-2; no clear D gene. Germline CDR1 reads GTSNPN; CDR2 reads SVGIG (reference sequence). The length of the CDR3 is 11 residues. V was clipped by 2 bases and J by 2 bases, with 3 bases between them. The CDR3 DNA sequence: TGTGCCTGGAGTCCCAACTATGGCTACACCTTC. The encoded protein is CAWSPNYGYTF.

The rearrangement joins TRBV18 to TRBJ2-7; no reliable D call. From germline, CDR1 is KGHSH and CDR2 LQKENI. The CDR3 loop spans 14 amino acids. V dropped 3 bases and J dropped 0 bases, with 9 bases sitting between them. Written as DNA, the CDR3 is TGTGCCAGCTCACCGTTGGGCAGCTCCTACGAGCAGTACTTC. Its protein is CASSPLGSSYEQYF.

CDR3 nucleotides: TGTGCCAGCAGCCTACTCCGGCAGGCTCTAGGTCACACTGAAGCTTTCTTT. This translates into CASSLLRQALGHTEAFF. The gene calls are TRBV2 and TRBJ1-1; no firm D call. V was clipped by 6 bases and J by 3 bases, with 23 bases between them. In germline, CDR1 is SNHLY, CDR2 FYNNEI. CDR3 length: 17 amino acids.

CDR3 sequence (DNA): TGCAGCGTTGGCCGAGCAGGTGGTGGGGCCAACGTCCTGACTTTC. Translation: CSVGRAGGGANVLTF. J is TRBJ2-6 and V is TRBV29-1; no reliable D call. There are 15 residues in the CDR3. Germline assignment: CDR1 SQVTM and CDR2 ANQGSEA. V lost 4 bases and J 3 bases, leaving 13 bases between the germline ends.

The CDR3 DNA follows: TGTGCCAGCAGCGCCGGGACAGGGAGATTTGAAGCTTTCTTT. Amino acids: CASSAGTGRFEAFF. The rearrangement uses TRBV7-2 and TRBJ1-1; TRBD1 matches at 9 bases. After removal of 5 bases from V and 7 bases from J, the junction contained 8 bases not matched to a gene. The CDR3 is 14 residues long. Germline V gene sequence: CDR1 SGHTA, CDR2 FQGNSA.

The chain couples TRBV28 to TRBJ2-1; TRBD1 is a possible D gene (5 bases). In germline, CDR1 is MDHEN, CDR2 SYDVKM. Deletions cut 1 base from V and 15 bases from J, with 10 bases between. The CDR3 length is 11 residues. This chain's CDR3 is CASSLLDSRFF. In DNA form, the CDR3 reads TGTGCCAGCAGTTTATTAGACAGTCGGTTCTTC.

The chain couples TRBV7-3 to TRBJ2-2, with D perhaps given as TRBD1 or TRBD2 (5 bases each). There are 17 residues in the CDR3. Per the germline V gene, CDR1 is SGHTA and CDR2 is FQGTGA. Trimming left V 2 bases short and J 6 bases short, with 19 bases between. The CDR3 loop reads CASSLFPPGTYPGELFF. The DNA for the CDR3 is TGTGCCAGCAGCTTATTTCCCCCAGGGACCTATCCCGGGGAGCTGTTTTTT.

The chain carries TRBV11-2 and TRBJ1-2; TRBD1 might be the D (5 bases). The CDR3 totals 14 residues. V shed 6 bases and J shed 3 bases, with 14 bases lying between them. Germline-derived CDR1 and CDR2 are SGHAT and FQNNGV. The CDR3 sequence: CASSREGHYYGYTF. CDR3 coding DNA: TGTGCCAGCAGTAGAGAAGGACATTACTATGGCTACACCTTC.

The gene calls are TRBV30 and TRBJ1-2; the D gene is possibly TRBD1 (5 bases). The CDR3 spans 13 residues. CDR1 is GTSNPN, CDR2 SVGIG, per germline (reference sequence). V was cut by 8 bases and J by 5 bases, with 18 bases left in between. The CDR3 region has the DNA TGTGCCGCATCACCGGGACCCCCTTATGGCTACACCTTC. This translates into CAASPGPPYGYTF. Using reference TRBV30 and TRBJ1-2 for the parts outside the CDR3, the full variable domain is SQTIHQWPATLVQPVGSPLSLECTVEGTSNPNLYWYRQAAGRGLQLLFYSVGIGQISSEVPQNLSASRPQDRQFILSSKKLLLSDSGFYLCAASPGPPYGYTFGSGTRLTVV.

This clonotype came up once. The chain combines TRBV20-1 with TRBJ1-5; tentatively, D is TRBD1 (6 bases). The germline gives CDR1 DFQATT, CDR2 SNEGSKA (reference sequence). Trimming removed 3 bases from V and 7 bases from J, with 13 bases in between. The CDR3 is 13 residues long. CDR3 DNA sequence: TGCAGTGCTAGTATGACAGGTAAACAGCCCCAGCATTTT. Its translation is CSASMTGKQPQHF.

A single count supports this clonotype. The chain joins TRBV18 to TRBJ2-2; possibly TRBD2 for D (6 bases). The CDR3 contains 16 residues. Trimming removed 5 bases at V and 1 base at J, with 14 bases between. Per the germline V gene, CDR1 is KGHSH and CDR2 is LQKENI. CDR3 region: CASSTIAVMNTGELFF. The CDR3, as DNA: TGTGCCAGCTCAACCATAGCGGTAATGAACACCGGGGAGCTGTTTTTT.

The chain links TRBV3-1 to TRBJ1-2; D not certain. This CDR3 is built from 13 residues. Germline-derived CDR1 and CDR2 are LGHDT and YNNKEL (reference sequence). Trimming removed 6 bases from V and 4 bases from J, with 12 bases in between. CDR3 sequence (DNA): TGTGCCAGCAGTCCCGAAGTCACCTATGGCTACACCTTC. This codes for CASSPEVTYGYTF.

This rearrangement joins TRBV5-4 to TRBJ2-5; no clear D gene. CDR3 length equals 13 residues. Germline V CDR1 and CDR2: SGHNT, YYREEE (reference sequence). V was pared by 0 bases and J by 5 bases, with 8 bases between. In DNA form, the CDR3 reads TGTGCCAGCAGCTTGGGCGGCAGTGAGACCCAGTACTTC. This gives the protein CASSLGGSETQYF. Variable domain in full (rest from reference TRBV5-4 and TRBJ2-5): ETGVTQSPTHLIKTRGQQVTLRCSSQSGHNTVSWYQQALGQGPQFIFQYYREEENGRGNFPPRFSGLQFPNYSSELNVNALELDDSALYLCASSLGGSETQYFGPGTRLLVL.